The source of this TCR beta chain is a study of a mutant IDH1 vaccine in newly diagnosed glioma. Study details: Across weeks 1, 3, 5, 7, 11, 15, 19 and 23, patients received a vaccination each time, eight in all. Most patients had received both radiotherapy and temozolomide, the prior options being radiotherapy, temozolomide, or both.

Using immunoSEQ multiplex PCR, the repertoire was profiled, and TCRdb retains in-frame clones only, with some absent. This repertoire shows roughly 28,000 clones, approximately 80% found once; its top ten account for 7.2%. Germline V gene lookup returns CDR1 LNHDA and CDR2 SQIVND (reference sequence). With 9 bases clipped from V and 4 bases from J, the junction kept 11 bases outside the gene matches. This CDR3 contains 15 residues. A remark on this clone: Antigen specificity is unknown.

The time point denotes: week 5, during vaccination. A single vaccine dose contained 300 ug of mutant IDH1 20-mer peptide, and topical imiquimod was used with it. The origin of this receptor is a man aged 40-50 years with glioma. Some clones in this sample may be carry-over from other donors' samples. The chain employs TRBV19 and TRBJ1-5, with TRBD1 matching over 8 bases. The specimen comprised PBMCs, sampled from a glioma patient whose treatment included an IDH1 peptide vaccine. In nucleotides, the CDR3 is TGTGCCAGCGTTTCAGGACAGGGAGGGAATCAGCCCCAGCATTTT. Its translation: CASVSGQGGNQPQHF.